Listed here are 25 T cell receptor beta chains from one sample, sequenced in a study of T cells in Graves' hyperthyroidism and ophthalmopathy. TCR beta CDR3 regions were amplified from RNA. The HTBI primer set drove a first-round RT-PCR of the TCR CDR3. TCRdb re-called the multiplex PCR reads with MiXCR, one entry per CDR3 protein. This sample yields hundreds of thousands of distinct CDR3 sequences, of which 14% are seen a single time; roughly 10% belongs to the top ten. The specimen was blood. The receptors derive from a woman under 30 with Graves' hyperthyroidism.

This clonotype occurred a few times. The rearrangement uses TRBV12-3 or TRBV12-4 and TRBJ1-5; no reliable D call. Trimming cost V 10 bases and J 3 bases, with 16 bases left between them. The CDR3 is made up of 14 amino acids. CDR3 sequence (DNA): TGTGCCACCGATAGGGCCGGGTCCAATCAGCCCCAGCATTTT. Protein: CATDRAGSNQPQHF.

This rearrangement joins TRBV5-6 to TRBJ2-1; 13 positions match TRBD2. V shed 3 bases and J 6 bases; nucleotides not matched to a gene: 12. Per the germline V gene, CDR1 is SGHDT and CDR2 is YYEEEE. This CDR3 has 18 residues. This CDR3 reads CASSSLAVGLAGVNEQFF. CDR3 DNA: TGTGCCAGCAGCTCCTTAGCCGTCGGACTAGCGGGAGTCAATGAGCAGTTCTTC.

This clonotype has a count of ten or more. The genes are TRBV11-2 and TRBJ2-7, with no clear D. Trimming removed 3 bases from V and 0 bases from J, with 6 bases in between. Germline CDR1 reads SGHAT; CDR2 reads FQNNGV. CDR3 length: 13 amino acids. DNA of the CDR3: TGTGCCAGCAGCTTCACGGACTCCTACGAGCAGTACTTC. This translates into CASSFTDSYEQYF.

The chain couples TRBV14 to TRBJ1-4; D might be TRBD1 (5 bases). The CDR3 contains 15 residues. V was shortened by 3 bases and J by 8 bases, with 16 bases between the two germline ends. Germline loops: CDR1 SGHDN, CDR2 FVKESK. Here the CDR3 DNA reads TGTGCCAGCAGCCATAACGTGGGGACCCACGAAAAACTGTTTTTT. It is translated as CASSHNVGTHEKLFF.

This clonotype has a handful of counts. The chain carries TRBV12-3 or TRBV12-4 and TRBJ1-2; D is ambiguous. Trimming left V 5 bases short and J 7 bases short, with 14 bases between. This CDR3 is 13 amino acids long. CDR3 loop: CASSLADSFGYTF. The CDR3 nucleotides are TGTGCCAGCAGTCTTGCGGACTCCTTTGGCTACACCTTC.

The rearrangement uses TRBV2 and TRBJ2-4, with D unclear. The CDR3 length is 12 residues. The germline CDR1 and CDR2 sequences are SNHLY and FYNNEI. V was pared by 6 bases and J by 13 bases, with 16 bases between. The CDR3 DNA sequence: TGTGCCAGCAGGGCAGCCATCGTCCCCCAGTACTTC. As protein: CASRAAIVPQYF.

This clonotype was seen many times. As DNA, the CDR3 is TGTGCCAGCACCATGGGAGGAGTAGTACAGGGGGCGCGGGAGACCCAGTACTTC. Protein product: CASTMGGVVQGARETQYF. This chain links TRBV28 with TRBJ2-5; 9 nucleotides align to TRBD1. Germline V lookup: CDR1 MDHEN, CDR2 SYDVKM. V was clipped by 7 bases and J by 5 bases; unmatched bases: 20. This CDR3 is 18 amino acids long.

Ten or more counts support this clonotype. The V and J genes are TRBV20-1 and TRBJ2-7; D is undetermined. Trimming removed 0 bases from V and 4 bases from J, with 16 bases in between. CDR3 length equals 15 residues. The germline CDR1 and CDR2 sequences are DFQATT and SNEGSKA (reference sequence). For the CDR3, the DNA is TGCAGTGCTAGAGATCGCCTCGATCCTCTTTACGAGCAGTACTTC. Encoded protein: CSARDRLDPLYEQYF.

A few counts support this clonotype. The chain couples TRBV6-1 to TRBJ1-5; TRBD1 matches 11 bases. The CDR3 contains 13 residues. Germline trimming cut 8 bases from V and 6 bases from J; bases unmatched to any gene: 3. Germline CDR1 and CDR2: MNHNS and SASEGT. The DNA for the CDR3 is TGTGCCAGCGGACAGGGGGCGGGTCAGCCCCAGCATTTT. The encoded protein is CASGQGAGQPQHF.

This clonotype appeared many times. V usage is TRBV18 and J usage is TRBJ2-3, with TRBD2 matching 10 bases. CDR3 length equals 16 residues. Germline V gene sequence: CDR1 KGHSH, CDR2 LQKENI. The junction had 5 bases not matched to a gene; V was cut back by 1 base and J by 4 bases. The CDR3 DNA reads TGTGCCAGCTCACCACTGTCTAGCGGGAGTGCAGATACGCAGTATTTT. It specifies CASSPLSSGSADTQYF.

Many counts were recorded for this clonotype. The chain carries TRBV2 and TRBJ1-1; 9 bases match TRBD1. CDR3 length: 15 residues. The germline V gene encodes CDR1 SNHLY and CDR2 FYNNEI. J gave up 4 bases and V 6 bases, and 9 bases lay outside the gene matches. The DNA for the CDR3 is TGTGCCAGCAGCGACATGGACAGGGGAGGCACTGAAGCTTTCTTT. Its protein product is CASSDMDRGGTEAFF.

This clonotype was seen only a few times. The chain joins TRBV9 to TRBJ2-7; 9 nucleotides agree with TRBD2. This CDR3 contains 14 residues. Germline CDR1 is SGDLS and CDR2 is YYNGEE. The trim removed 2 bases at V and 4 bases at J, leaving 4 bases unmatched. The CDR3 sequence: CASSVSSGTYEQYF. DNA of the CDR3: TGTGCCAGCAGCGTTTCTAGCGGGACTTACGAGCAGTACTTC.

Many counts were recorded for this clonotype. The J gene is TRBJ2-1, the V gene TRBV11-2, with 7 positions matching TRBD1. Germline V CDR1 and CDR2: SGHAT, FQNNGV. There are 13 residues in the CDR3. J lost 9 bases, V lost 3 bases, and 5 bases had no gene match. The CDR3 bases are TGTGCCAGCAGCTTGACAGGGACCGGTGAGCAGTTCTTC. Translating gives CASSLTGTGEQFF.

This chain uses TRBV9 with TRBJ1-3, with a tentative D call TRBD1 (5 bases). The V end lost 1 base, the J end lost 0 bases, and 11 bases lay between the germline ends. CDR3 length: 16 residues. CDR1 SGDLS and CDR2 YYNGEE come from the germline V gene. CDR3 region: CASSVFGGSSGNTIYF. CDR3 nucleotides: TGTGCCAGCAGCGTATTTGGGGGGTCCTCTGGAAACACCATATATTTT.

This clonotype was counted only a few times. The chain uses TRBV5-5 and TRBJ1-5; D unclear. Germline V gene data show CDR1 as SGHKS and CDR2 as YYEKEE (reference sequence). This CDR3 region has 16 residues. V shed 0 bases and J shed 0 bases, with 10 bases lying between them. DNA for the CDR3: TGTGCCAGCAGCTTGGCAGCAGACTATAGCAATCAGCCCCAGCATTTT. This gives the protein CASSLAADYSNQPQHF.

In its sample, this clonotype was seen many times. The chain combines TRBV4-3 with TRBJ2-7, with TRBD2 matching 9 bases. The V and J ends lost 1 base and 0 bases, in that order; junction bases with no gene match: 4. CDR1 LGHNA and CDR2 YSLEER come from the germline V gene. The CDR3 length is 16 residues. The DNA of the CDR3 is TGCGCCAGCAGCCAAGGACTACTAGCGGGCTCCTACGAGCAGTACTTC. The encoded protein is CASSQGLLAGSYEQYF.

This clonotype has ten or more counts. The CDR3 region is CASSAGLAGEQYF. CDR3 DNA: TGTGCCAGCAGTGCGGGACTAGCGGGAGAGCAGTACTTC. The V gene is TRBV2, the J gene TRBJ2-7; 13 bases are a match to TRBD2. The V segment lost 4 bases and the J segment 7 bases; nucleotides outside the gene matches: 1. Germline CDR1 and CDR2: SNHLY and FYNNEI. This CDR3 spans 13 amino acids.

The CDR3 here is CASSLAGNLADTQYF. CDR3 sequence (DNA): TGTGCCAGCAGCTTGGCCGGGAATCTGGCAGATACGCAGTATTTT. This rearrangement joins TRBV5-8 to TRBJ2-3; D perhaps matches TRBD2 (5 bases). The germline V gene has CDR1 SGHTS and CDR2 YDEGEE. V gave up 0 bases and J gave up 4 bases, with 12 bases separating them. This CDR3 has 15 residues.

This clonotype has only a few counts. The genes are TRBV14 and TRBJ2-7; 8 nucleotides match TRBD1. The V gene's germline CDR1 is SGHDN and CDR2 FVKESK. The CDR3 extends over 14 amino acids. V trimming: 7 bases; J trimming: 2 bases; junction bases outside the gene matches: 7. The DNA of the CDR3 is TGTGCCAGCAACAGGGGGTCAGAGACCTACGAGCAGTACTTC. Translating it yields CASNRGSETYEQYF.

This clonotype was recorded many times. The chain uses TRBV20-1 and TRBJ2-7; TRBD2 matches at 10 bases. The length of the CDR3 is 16 residues. Germline-derived CDR1 and CDR2 are DFQATT and SNEGSKA (reference sequence). The junction had 9 bases not matched to a gene; V was cut back by 1 base and J by 3 bases. CDR3 in DNA: TGCAGTGCTAGAGGAGGGACTAGCGTCGGTCTCTACGAGCAGTACTTC. This codes for CSARGGTSVGLYEQYF.

This clonotype was picked up many times. The chain recombines TRBV7-9 with TRBJ1-1; D is possibly TRBD1 (6 bases). Per germline, CDR1 SEHNR and CDR2 FQNEAQ (reference sequence). The germline V and J ends were trimmed by 5 bases and 10 bases, with 14 bases remaining between them. The CDR3 loop spans 12 amino acids. The CDR3 loop reads CASSRSGGRAFF. The CDR3 DNA is TGTGCCAGCAGCCGATCGGGGGGCCGAGCTTTCTTT.

This clonotype was observed many times. The rearrangement joins TRBV30 to TRBJ2-1; 11 bases are shared with TRBD2. The germline V gene has CDR1 GTSNPN and CDR2 SVGIG (reference sequence). There are 14 residues in the CDR3. The V segment lost 4 bases and the J segment 3 bases; nucleotides outside the gene matches: 2. CDR3 DNA: TGTGCCTGGACCACTAGCGGGGGCTACAATGAGCAGTTCTTC. It is translated as CAWTTSGGYNEQFF.

This clonotype has more than one count but fewer than ten. The chain uses TRBV30 and TRBJ2-1, with TRBD2 matching 7 bases. The V segment lost 3 bases and the J segment 9 bases; nucleotides outside the gene matches: 8. There are 13 residues in the CDR3. CDR1 GTSNPN and CDR2 SVGIG come from the germline V gene (reference sequence). CDR3 amino acids: CAWSTNRGVEQFF. In DNA form, the CDR3 reads TGTGCCTGGAGCACCAACCGGGGGGTTGAGCAGTTCTTC.

The genes are TRBV5-8 and TRBJ1-2; D gene unclear. Germline CDR1 SGHTS, CDR2 YDEGEE. The ends were cut back, 1 base at V and 4 bases at J, with 5 bases in the middle. The CDR3 sequence is 12 residues long. The CDR3 reads CASSLISYGYTF. In nucleotides, the CDR3 is TGTGCCAGCAGCTTGATTTCCTATGGCTACACCTTC.

There are a few counts of this clonotype. This chain joins TRBV6-1 and TRBJ2-1; D possibly matches TRBD1 or TRBD2 (5 bases each). CDR3 size: 14 residues. Germline V gene lookup returns CDR1 MNHNS and CDR2 SASEGT. V lost 5 bases and J 7 bases, leaving 15 bases between the germline ends. The CDR3 spells CASSYTWGTNEQFF. CDR3 nucleotides: TGTGCCAGCAGTTATACGTGGGGGACGAATGAGCAGTTCTTC.